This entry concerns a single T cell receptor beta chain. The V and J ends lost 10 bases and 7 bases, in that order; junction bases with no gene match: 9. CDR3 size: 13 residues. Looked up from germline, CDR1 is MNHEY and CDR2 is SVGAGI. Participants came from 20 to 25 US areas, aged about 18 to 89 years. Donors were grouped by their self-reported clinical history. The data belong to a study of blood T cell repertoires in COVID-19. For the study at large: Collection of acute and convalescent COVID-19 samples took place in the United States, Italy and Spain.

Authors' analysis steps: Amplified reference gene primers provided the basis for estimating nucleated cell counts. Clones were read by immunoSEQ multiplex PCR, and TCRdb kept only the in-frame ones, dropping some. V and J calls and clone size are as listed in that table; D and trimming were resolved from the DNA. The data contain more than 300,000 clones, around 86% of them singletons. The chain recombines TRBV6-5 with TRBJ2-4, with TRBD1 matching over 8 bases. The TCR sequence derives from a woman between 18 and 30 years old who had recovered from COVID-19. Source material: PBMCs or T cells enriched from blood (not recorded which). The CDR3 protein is CAISDRVKNIQYF. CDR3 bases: TGTGCCATTTCGGACAGGGTTAAGAACATTCAGTACTTC.